This TCR beta chain is from a study of cytotoxic CD8 clonotypes in ibrutinib-treated CLL. CDR1 and CDR2 (germline): SGHRS, YFSETQ. The V end was cut by 4 bases, the J end by 8 bases, with 16 bases between. The CDR3 consists of 14 residues. Measured with immunoSEQ multiplex PCR; TCRdb has only the in-frame clones, and not every one. The table includes approximately 84,000 clones, roughly 80% detected once. The clonotype originates from a human donor with chronic lymphocytic leukemia. The source was PBMCs, collected after 12 months of ibrutinib treatment. This sequence joins TRBV5-1 and TRBJ2-1; possibly TRBD2 for D (5 bases). CDR3 DNA sequence: TGCGCCAGCAGCATGAGGGTGGGGATCGATGAGCAGTTCTTC. This encodes CASSMRVGIDEQFF.